The rows below give T cell receptor beta chains drawn from one sample of a study of blood T cell repertoires in COVID-19. Only in-frame clones appear in the TCRdb table, and some are missing; sequencing was by immunoSEQ multiplex PCR. In the table there are 130,000 or so clones, 85% to 90% of which are singletons. The specimen was peripheral blood. All receptors come from a woman between 50 and 59 years old with acute or convalescent COVID-19. CDR3s leave out the opening cysteine and the closing phenylalanine or tryptophan. Each record gives: V gene, CDR3 protein.

TRBV12-5,ASGLDAGAYNEQF
TRBV7-9,ASSLSRRGAGDTGELF
TRBV6-1,ASSEQGAYNEQF
TRBV7-2,ASSDTGANYGYT
TRBV19,ASSISDQGFGEKLF
TRBV7-2,ASTHLGEGTEAF
TRBV27,ASSLRQVAMNTEAF
TRBV19,ASSTEVGYGYT
TRBV7-2,ASSFSSGETGELF
TRBV6-2/TRBV6-3,ASSSGFSYEQY
TRBV6-6,ASNRDFKETQY
TRBV19,ASSIRDRPFGYT
TRBV29-1,SVVNPFSGNTIY
TRBV7-6,ASSPRWASGGNEQF
TRBV11-3,ASSLVPGSNTEAF
TRBV9,ASSVRGGTDTQY
TRBV4-3,ASSPAGQYYGYT
TRBV5-5,ASSLVDTDFGQY
TRBV6-2/TRBV6-3,ASSDGTGSSYEQY
TRBV7-9,ASSASGRSNEKLF
TRBV18,ASSPETGEGNEQF
TRBV6-5,ASRGQGEHWEAF
TRBV5-5,ASSYQEAHTEAF
TRBV2,ASSPFGAYNEQF
TRBV30,AWSGDRGKFNTIY
TRBV7-2,ASSPGRGGSPLH
TRBV10-3,AISEGLAGGNTIY
TRBV7-9,ASSPRGGTEAF
TRBV18,ASSRYRVEDTEAF
TRBV6-5,ASSWTGRDNEKLF
TRBV7-2,ASSLVRGTENTGELF
TRBV7-9,ASSSQGFGELF
TRBV7-2,ASSSRDRYNEQF
TRBV5-6,ASSETGQGKSQPQH
TRBV19,ASSLTGGLSYEQY
TRBV24-1,ATGLAGAVNEQF
TRBV7-9,ASSLRNPSTNEKLF
TRBV7-2,ASSLGRGYEQY
TRBV7-2,ASSLVFGVNQPQH
TRBV7-3,ASSLKSGGRNEQF
TRBV7-6,ASSLPLGNEQF
TRBV10-3,ATIAQGNTEAF
TRBV27,ASKHRGGNQPQH
TRBV20-1,SASVGGASTDTQY
TRBV5-4,ASRPSGGSDKNIQY
TRBV5-6,ASSLSGNYGYT
TRBV7-2,ASSLETGSTKNIQY
TRBV5-5,ASSFGTVSPGELF
TRBV3-1/TRBV3-2,ASSQGTGSESYT
TRBV3-1/TRBV3-2,ASSQAPGGYNEQF
TRBV6-2/TRBV6-3,ASSSLAGGYEQY
TRBV6-5,ASSSTGNTEAF
TRBV6-2/TRBV6-3,ASSPPGVTGELF
TRBV4-3,ASSQGEGADTQY
TRBV6-5,ASRGWTGGNTEAF
TRBV4-3,ASSLGLAGGVEQY
TRBV3-1/TRBV3-2,ASSQVLGVPDTQY
TRBV19,ASSISLSGNTIY
TRBV6-4,ASKTENTGELF